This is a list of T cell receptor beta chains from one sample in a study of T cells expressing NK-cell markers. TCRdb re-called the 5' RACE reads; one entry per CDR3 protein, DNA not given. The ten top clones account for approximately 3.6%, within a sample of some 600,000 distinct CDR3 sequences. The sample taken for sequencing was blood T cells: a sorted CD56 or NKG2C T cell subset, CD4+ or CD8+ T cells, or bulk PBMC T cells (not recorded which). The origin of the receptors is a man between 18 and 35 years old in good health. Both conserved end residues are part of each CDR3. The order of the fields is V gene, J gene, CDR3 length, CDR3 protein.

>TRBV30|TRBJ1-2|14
CAWVPGTGPYGYTF
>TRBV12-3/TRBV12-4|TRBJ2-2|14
CASIPGTLTGELFF
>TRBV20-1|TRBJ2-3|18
CSARDRGEGLLGPDTQYF
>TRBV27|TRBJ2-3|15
CASSTFRGLTDTQYF
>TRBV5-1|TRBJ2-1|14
CASSLGARELEQFF
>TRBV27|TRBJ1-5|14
CASSSTGGVQPQHF
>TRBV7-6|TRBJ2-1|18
CASSLGALAGRSSNEQFF
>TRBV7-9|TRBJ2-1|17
CASSSRIDRAPSDEQFF
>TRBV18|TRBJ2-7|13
CASSGGVGYEQYF
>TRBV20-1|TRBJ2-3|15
CSAHDTSGPGDTQYF
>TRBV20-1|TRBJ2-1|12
CSATRDLTGQFF
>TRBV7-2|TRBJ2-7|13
CASSPSGIYEQYF